This record concerns one T cell receptor (beta chain) sequence. Its antigen is not yet known. The input lacks base qualities; no much larger clone sits a single base away. CDR1 LGHDT and CDR2 YNNKEL are derived from the germline V gene (reference sequence). The trim is 4 bases for V and 6 bases for J, with a gap of 16 bases between the germline ends. From its cysteine to its phenylalanine, the CDR3 spans 15 amino acids. The retained sequence is limited to the CDR3, 45 bases, with the frame set at the first base. The immunoSEQ Assay, a bias-controlled multiplex PCR, was used to amplify TCRbeta CDR3 regions from genomic DNA. Concerning the study's data processing: The number of nucleated cells in each sample was estimated from the amplification of reference gene primers within the assay. Sequence reads were collapsed and filtered to measure the absolute abundance of every unique TCRbeta CDR3 rearrangement. For each sample, productive Simpson clonality was calculated as the square root of Simpson's diversity index over productive rearrangements. TCRdb provides this immuneACCESS table in a form limited to in-frame rearrangements. Some clones are lacking; in checked studies, under half of them reflect an unresolved V gene, and why the rest are absent is not known. That table is the source of V, J and clone size, and D and trimming were worked out from the DNA. Recorded for this sample are around 100,000 clones; about 86% of them occurred a single time. The ten largest account for around 3.5% of the sample.

This sample stems from a study of blood T cell repertoires in COVID-19 (TCRdb year 2020). Broadly, across the study: Samples covering the acute and convalescent phases of COVID-19 were provided by collaborators in the United States, Italy and Spain. The prospective study material was composed of cDNA or gDNA derived from T cells, B-cell-depleted T cells, or PBMCs. The dataset comprised deeply sampled blood TCRbeta repertoires from subjects exposed to, actively infected with, or recovered from COVID-19. The repertoires were made available in a free public database intended to serve as a resource for research on the immune response to SARS-CoV-2. Samples came from the ongoing ImmuneRACE study (first 160 participants) plus 1,254 subjects from 6 global collaborators. The sample metadata nearly always contained a de-identified subject ID, COVID-19 status, age in years and sex. HLA class I and class II types, where available, came from metadata supplied by the sample provider rather than from assay-based typing. Study-level results and caveats: The quantity of clinical and demographic metadata differed by source and by participant and was supplied without curation.

Each collaborating institution followed its own protocols to collect whole blood in K2EDTA tubes. Collaborator samples were shipped for TCRbeta analysis as frozen whole blood, isolated PBMCs, or DNA extracted from either sample type. Input material: peripheral blood. Here the chain combines TRBV3-1 (or the pseudogene TRBV3-2) and TRBJ2-1; TRBD2 could be the D gene, as 7 bases match. This receptor was identified in a human donor in a cohort sampled during active COVID-19. In nucleotide form, the sequence is TGTGCCAGCAGCCGCCCAAGGGGGGGGCGCAATGAGCAGTTCTTC. This codes for CASSRPRGGRNEQFF.